This TCR beta chain is drawn from a study of post-analysis software for immune sequencing data. V trimming: 3 bases; J trimming: 6 bases; junction bases outside the gene matches: 7. This CDR3 has 15 amino acids. Germline V gives CDR1 SEHNR, CDR2 FQNEAQ (reference sequence). As concerns this clonotype: What it recognizes is unknown.

Study-wide findings and caveats: TRBV5-6, TRBV5-1 and TRBV20-1 were among four or five TRBV segments more frequent in patients than controls. The study found significantly lower normalized Chao1 diversity in multiple sclerosis patients than in controls.

cDNA libraries for TCR beta contained unique molecular identifiers. TCRdb ran MiXCR on the PCR reads and lists one entry per CDR3 protein. This table holds fewer than 850,000 distinct CDR3 sequences, approximately 44% found once. The chain combines TRBV7-9 with TRBJ2-1, with TRBD2 identical over 8 bases. The sample consisted of blood. The receptor's source is a girl aged 10-17 years with multiple sclerosis. The CDR3 DNA reads TGTGCCAGCAGCTTGGAGATTGGACTAGCCAATGAGCAGTTCTTC. It translates to CASSLEIGLANEQFF. Using reference TRBV7-9 and TRBJ2-1 for the parts outside the CDR3, the full variable domain is DTGVSQNPRHKITKRGQNVTFRCDPISEHNRLYWYRQTLGQGPEFLTYFQNEAQLEKSRLLSDRFSAERPKGSFSTLEIQRTEQGDSAMYLCASSLEIGLANEQFFGPGTRLTVL.